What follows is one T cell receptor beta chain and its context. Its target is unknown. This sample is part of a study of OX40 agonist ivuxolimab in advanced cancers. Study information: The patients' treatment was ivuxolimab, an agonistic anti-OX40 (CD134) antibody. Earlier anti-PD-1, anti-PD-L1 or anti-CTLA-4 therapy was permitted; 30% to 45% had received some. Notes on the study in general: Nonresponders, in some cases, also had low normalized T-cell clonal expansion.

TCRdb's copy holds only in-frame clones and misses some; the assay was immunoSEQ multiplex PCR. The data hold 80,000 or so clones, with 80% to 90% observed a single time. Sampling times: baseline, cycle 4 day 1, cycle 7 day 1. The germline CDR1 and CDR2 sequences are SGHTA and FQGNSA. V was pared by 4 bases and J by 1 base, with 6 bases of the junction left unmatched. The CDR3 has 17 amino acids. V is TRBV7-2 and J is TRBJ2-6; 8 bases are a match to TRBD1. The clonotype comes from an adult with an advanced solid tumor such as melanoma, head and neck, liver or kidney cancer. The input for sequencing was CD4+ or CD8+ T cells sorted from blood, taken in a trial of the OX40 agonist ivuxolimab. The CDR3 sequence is CASSSSDRASGANVLTF. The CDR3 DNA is TGTGCCAGCAGCTCGTCGGACAGGGCGTCTGGGGCCAACGTCCTGACTTTC.